These 25 T cell receptor beta chains originate from one sample sequenced in a study of CD8 T cell repertoires and HIV-1 epitope variants. Repertoires were generated with immunoSEQ multiplex PCR, while TCRdb's copy carries only in-frame clones and drops some. The table has approximately 5,700 clones, 66% seen once. The antigens of these receptors remain unknown. The sample comprised cultured CD8+ T cells derived from PBMCs. The receptors were gathered from a male donor with HIV.

The chain employs TRBV6-5 and TRBJ2-1, with D uncertain. V shed 0 bases and J shed 1 base, with 10 bases lying between them. CDR1 is MNHEY and CDR2 is SVGAGI in the germline V gene. This CDR3 is built from 16 residues. The CDR3 DNA reads TGTGCCAGCAGTTACTCGATGGTCATTTCCTACAATGAGCAGTTCTTC. This encodes CASSYSMVISYNEQFF.

CDR3 in amino acids: CASSIWDRGRGYTF. The CDR3 coding sequence is TGTGCCAGCAGTATTTGGGACAGGGGGCGAGGCTACACCTTC. V gene TRBV28 combines with J gene TRBJ1-2; TRBD1 matches at 12 bases. This CDR3 is built from 14 residues. Germline assignment: CDR1 MDHEN and CDR2 SYDVKM. Germline trimming cut 5 bases from V and 8 bases from J; bases unmatched to any gene: 6.

V usage is TRBV27 and J usage is TRBJ1-6; TRBD1 might be the D (6 bases). The germline V gene encodes CDR1 MNHEY and CDR2 SMNVEV (reference sequence). CDR3 length: 15 amino acids. V lost 5 bases and J lost 8, with 16 bases in between. CDR3 coding DNA: TGTGCCAGCAGTCTCCACAGGGCTTCTTATTCACCCCTCCACTTT. Residues: CASSLHRASYSPLHF.

This clone was detected a few times. V is TRBV5-6 and J is TRBJ2-7; maybe TRBD1 (5 bases). V was trimmed by 4 bases and J by 2 bases, leaving 19 bases between them. In germline, CDR1 is SGHDT, CDR2 YYEEEE. The CDR3 contains 16 residues. CDR3 nucleotide sequence: TGTGCCAGCAGCCACACAGTGGGGCAGTTAACCTACGAGCAGTACTTC. Translation gives CASSHTVGQLTYEQYF. Supplemented by reference TRBV5-6 and TRBJ2-7, the full variable domain reads DAGVTQSPTHLIKTRGQQVTLRCSPKSGHDTVSWYQQALGQGPQFIFQYYEEEERQRGNFPDRFSGHQFPNYSSELNVNALLLGDSALYLCASSHTVGQLTYEQYFGPGTRLTVT.

The rearrangement uses TRBV4-3 and TRBJ2-1; D gene uncertain. V lost 5 bases and J lost 7, with 6 bases in between. Germline CDR1 reads LGHNA; CDR2 reads YSLEER. The CDR3 contains 11 residues. CDR3 bases: TGCGCCAGCAGCTACGAAAATGAGCAGTTCTTC. This gives the protein CASSYENEQFF.

The V gene is TRBV6-4, the J gene TRBJ2-1; possibly TRBD2 for D (5 bases). This CDR3 comprises 14 residues. From germline, CDR1 is MRHNA and CDR2 SNTAGT. V lost 4 bases, J lost 9 bases, and 16 bases lay in between. CDR3 nucleotide sequence: TGTGCCAGCAGTGCGATAATCGGGGTGGGTGAGCAGTTCTTC. Its translation: CASSAIIGVGEQFF.

The chain recombines TRBV5-1 with TRBJ2-3; 13 nucleotides line up with TRBD2. The CDR3 length is 20 residues. Germline values: CDR1 SGHRS, CDR2 YFSETQ. V lost 4 bases, J lost 2 bases, and 16 bases stayed unmatched. The CDR3 DNA reads as TGCGCCAGCAGCCAATTTCCCCCGGGACTAGCGGGATCCTCCACAGATACGCAGTATTTT. Translation: CASSQFPPGLAGSSTDTQYF.

This clone was seen a handful of times. The rearrangement uses TRBV7-9 and TRBJ1-1; D gene uncertain. V was pared by 3 bases and J by 4 bases, with 3 bases between. The V gene's germline CDR1 is SEHNR and CDR2 FQNEAQ (reference sequence). The CDR3 spans 11 residues. CDR3 nucleotides: TGTGCCAGCAGCTTCAGCACTGAAGCTTTCTTT. Encoded protein: CASSFSTEAFF.

This clone is labeled as medium-sized (0.01 to 0.1%). This chain uses TRBV27 with TRBJ1-2; the match to TRBD1 covers 9 bases. CDR1 is MNHEY, CDR2 SMNVEV, per germline (reference sequence). The CDR3 loop spans 15 amino acids. Trimming cost V 6 bases and J 3 bases; bases outside gene matches: 8. As DNA, the CDR3 is TGTGCCAGCAGGAGTGGACAGGGGCGTGACTATGGCTACACCTTC. Amino acid sequence: CASRSGQGRDYGYTF.

The chain uses TRBV10-3 and TRBJ1-5; D is unclear. The CDR3 contains 12 residues. V was cut by 3 bases and J by 7 bases, with 7 bases left in between. The germline CDR1 and CDR2 sequences are ENHRY and SYGVKD. Here the CDR3 reads CAISESGQPQHF. The CDR3 region has the DNA TGTGCCATCAGTGAATCGGGGCAGCCCCAGCATTTT.

The chain combines TRBV5-4 with TRBJ2-3; D gene uncertain. Germline V CDR1 and CDR2: SGHNT, YYREEE (reference sequence). Trimming took off 0 bases at V and 0 bases at J, with 11 bases between the two ends. The CDR3 extends over 16 amino acids. CDR3 nucleotides: TGTGCCAGCAGCTTGGATGGCGGTTATAGCACAGATACGCAGTATTTT. Protein: CASSLDGGYSTDTQYF.

The V and J genes are TRBV28 and TRBJ2-7; 9 bases map to TRBD1. This CDR3 spans 13 amino acids. Germline CDR1 is MDHEN and CDR2 is SYDVKM. With V trimmed by 7 bases and J by 4 bases, 5 bases remained unmatched. The CDR3 DNA reads TGTGCCAGCATCGGGACAGGGAATTACGAGCAGTACTTC. Protein product: CASIGTGNYEQYF.

The CDR3 DNA reads as TGTGCCAGCAGTGACTACGGACAGCGCGACGAGCAGTACTTC. Amino acids: CASSDYGQRDEQYF. The rearrangement uses TRBV2 and TRBJ2-7; TRBD1 might be the D (6 bases). Germline CDR1 reads SNHLY; CDR2 reads FYNNEI. CDR3 size: 14 residues. V lost 3 bases and J lost 5, with 14 bases in between.

This clone was seen a few times. The chain carries TRBV11-2 and TRBJ2-2; D is uncertain. Germline V gene lookup returns CDR1 SGHAT and CDR2 FQNNGV. The V end lost 1 base, the J end lost 5 bases, and 8 bases lay between the germline ends. The CDR3 consists of 14 residues. CDR3 in amino acids: CASSLVRKTGELFF. In DNA form, the CDR3 reads TGTGCCAGCAGCTTAGTTAGGAAAACCGGGGAGCTGTTTTTT.

This clone has only one observation. V gene TRBV7-2 combines with J gene TRBJ2-2; 7 bases fit TRBD2. CDR3 length: 17 residues. V lost 1 base to trimming and J lost 7 bases; unmatched junction nucleotides: 12. Germline V gene sequence: CDR1 SGHTA, CDR2 FQGNSA. The CDR3: CASSLDWRERRGGELFF. The CDR3 nucleotides are TGTGCCAGCAGCTTAGACTGGCGGGAGAGGCGGGGCGGGGAGCTGTTTTTT. Full variable domain (remainder filled in from reference TRBV7-2 and TRBJ2-2): GAGVSQSPSNKVTEKGKDVELRCDPISGHTALYWYRQSLGQGLEFLIYFQGNSAPDKSGLPSDRFSAERTGGSVSTLTIQRTQQEDSAVYLCASSLDWRERRGGELFFGEGSRLTVL.

The chain has TRBV11-3 and TRBJ2-3; D may be TRBD2 (5 bases). Germline assignment: CDR1 SGHNT and CDR2 YENEEA. This CDR3 has 12 amino acids. V lost 4 bases and J lost 11, with 13 bases in between. CDR3 sequence reads: CASSSPLEGQYF. In DNA form, the CDR3 reads TGTGCCAGCAGCTCCCCTCTTGAGGGGCAGTATTTT.

The chain uses TRBV7-2 and TRBJ2-7; D gene unclear. Germline V lookup: CDR1 SGHTA, CDR2 FQGNSA. This CDR3 is built from 15 residues. Trimming cost V 2 bases and J 4 bases, with 15 bases left between them. The CDR3, as DNA: TGTGCCAGCAGCTTAAGTAGGTCAGAAGTTTACGAGCAGTACTTC. This gives the protein CASSLSRSEVYEQYF.

By proportion, this clone is medium-sized. This chain joins TRBV6-1 and TRBJ2-6, with D perhaps matching TRBD1 (6 bases). Germline CDR1 MNHNS, CDR2 SASEGT. Trimming pared 0 bases from V and 7 bases from J, leaving 19 bases between. This CDR3 spans 18 amino acids. For the CDR3, the DNA is TGTGCCAGCAGTGAAGCGACGAGGGTGACAGGCACTGCCAACGTCCTGACTTTC. Translated: CASSEATRVTGTANVLTF.

This clone occurred a few times. J is TRBJ2-1 and V is TRBV7-9; 12 bases align to TRBD2. The CDR3 is 18 amino acids. The junction had 17 bases not matched to a gene; V was cut back by 4 bases and J by 10 bases. Germline-derived CDR1 and CDR2 are SEHNR and FQNEAQ (reference sequence). CDR3 sequence: CASSSAGPTSGRPLEQFF. CDR3 nucleotides: TGTGCCAGCAGCTCGGCCGGCCCCACTAGCGGGAGGCCTTTAGAGCAGTTCTTC.

The chain couples TRBV2 to TRBJ2-1; D uncertain. The germline CDR1 and CDR2 sequences are SNHLY and FYNNEI. The CDR3 is made up of 16 amino acids. The V and J ends lost 0 bases and 9 bases respectively, with 18 bases between them. The CDR3 loop reads CASSEASYGVVVEQFF. As DNA, the CDR3 is TGTGCCAGCAGTGAAGCTTCTTATGGGGTGGTGGTTGAGCAGTTCTTC.

This clone came up a few times. The V and J genes are TRBV11-1 and TRBJ2-7; 7 bases line up with TRBD1. With 2 bases clipped from V and 2 bases from J, the junction kept 0 bases outside the gene matches. Germline V gene lookup returns CDR1 SGHAT and CDR2 FQDESV (reference sequence). The CDR3 totals 13 residues. CDR3 sequence: CASSLQGAYEQYF. CDR3 nucleotides: TGTGCCAGCAGCTTACAGGGGGCCTACGAGCAGTACTTC.

The chain joins TRBV4-3 to TRBJ2-7; a weak D match, TRBD1 (6 bases). The germline V gene encodes CDR1 LGHNA and CDR2 YSLEER. The CDR3 spans 15 residues. Between the trimmed V and J ends, which lost 0 bases and 3 bases, there was a span of 12 bases. The CDR3 region is CASSQDYRDNYEQYF. The CDR3 DNA reads TGCGCCAGCAGCCAAGACTACCGGGACAACTACGAGCAGTACTTC.

The chain is built from TRBV11-3 and TRBJ2-7; TRBD1 matches 7 bases. V lost 0 bases, J lost 2 bases, and 4 bases stayed unmatched. The CDR3 spans 15 residues. The V gene's germline CDR1 is SGHNT and CDR2 YENEEA. DNA of the CDR3: TGTGCCAGCAGCTTAGATGGCACAGGGGCCTACGAGCAGTACTTC. It translates to CASSLDGTGAYEQYF.

The V and J genes are TRBV6-1 and TRBJ2-5, with 7 bases fitting TRBD1. This CDR3 contains 13 residues. The V gene's germline CDR1 is MNHNS and CDR2 SASEGT. Trimming took 5 bases from V and 9 from J; bases not matched to a gene: 9. CDR3 nucleotide sequence: TGTGCCAGCAGTCCACTACTAGACAGGGCCCAGTACTTC. Protein sequence: CASSPLLDRAQYF.

The genes are TRBV27 and TRBJ2-7, with D possibly being TRBD2 (6 bases). The CDR3 sequence is 15 residues long. The germline V gene encodes CDR1 MNHEY and CDR2 SMNVEV (reference sequence). V dropped 0 bases and J dropped 1 base, with 10 bases sitting between them. The CDR3, as DNA: TGTGCCAGCAGTTTATCAGGAGGGCGGTCCTACGAGCAGTACTTC. Protein sequence: CASSLSGGRSYEQYF.